What follows describes a single TCR beta chain. This clonotype was seen a single time. Its antigen is still unknown. No much larger clone exists at a distance of one base, and base qualities are not known. One read alone provides weak support. The data were taken from a study of T-cell memory formation after mild COVID-19 (TCRdb year 2021). Background for the entire study: TCR sequence clusters from the two donors were largely donor specific. Two young, previously healthy adult volunteers made up the cohort, one male and one female. Longitudinal TCRalpha and TCRbeta repertoire sequencing tracked T-cell clones expanding and contracting after mild COVID-19 in two donors.

Study-wide conclusions, independent of this receptor: SARS-CoV-2 specificity was not confirmed for the second-wave clones peaking on day 37. The study included only a couple of mild cases, and larger cohorts that include severe cases with pre-infection samples were judged to be necessary. Some responding clones were detected in pre-infection memory, which suggested that pre-existing cross-reactive memory T cells had joined the SARS-CoV-2 response. Clones contracting from day 15 to 85 had balanced CD4/CD8 phenotypes, while a second wave expanding from day 15 to 37 was biased towards CD4+. Contracting CD4+ clones appeared mostly in the CM and EM memory subsets, whereas CD8+ clones were enriched in EMRA.

TCRdb lists the instrument as Illumina NovaSeq 6000. TCRalpha and TCRbeta cDNA libraries were built by 5'RACE with constant-segment primers, adding sample barcodes and unique molecular identifiers. RNA was extracted from every sample with Trizol reagent. Libraries were amplified in two PCR steps, with a second sample barcode and Illumina TruSeq adapters added in the second step. Sequencing of libraries was performed on an Illumina NovaSeq with 2 x 150 bp paired-end reads. From the authors' description of their analysis: Reads were demultiplexed and collapsed into UMI-guided consensus sequences with migec v1.2.7. Using mixcr v2.1.11, UMI consensuses were aligned to TRA and TRB V and J templates and then assembled into clonotypes. A clonotype was counted as expanded or contracted only if both edgeR and NoisET called the change significant, with noise models trained on biological replicates. edgeR calls used a false discovery rate-adjusted p below 0.01 and a log2 fold-change threshold of 1. As an exploratory analysis of dynamics, PCA with hierarchical clustering was applied to max-normalized trajectories of the 1000 most abundant clonotypes. Separately sequenced CD4+ and CD8+ repertoires were used to assign a CD4 or CD8 phenotype to each responding clone. The public reads were reanalyzed by TCRdb: fastp trimming at Q25, MiXCR alignment, in-frame beta chains only. One record per CDR3 amino acid sequence lists the most common genes and DNA. The V and J calls and clone size are TCRdb's, not the authors'. The sample table shows around 430,000 distinct CDR3 sequences, and about a sixth are seen once. Clones ranked in the top ten supply 20% to 25% of the sample.

V and J are truncated by 2 bases and 10 bases respectively, leaving an intervening sequence of 9 bases. CDR1 SGDLS and CDR2 YYNGEE are derived from the germline V gene. The CDR3 sequence holds 11 residues, the cysteine and phenylalanine included. Just the 33-base CDR3 DNA is kept, in frame starting at base 1. PBMCs were isolated by Ficoll-Paque density gradient centrifugation. The source is a young man who had mild COVID-19 (a few samples of this study predate the infection). The sample titles of this study are shuffled in the database, so cell type and time point are left out; the donor was told from shared clones. The chain couples TRBV9 to TRBJ1-2; a confident D gene designation cannot be given. The sample comprised PBMCs or a T cell subset sorted from them (not recorded which). The CDR3 here reads CASSVGYFYTF. Here is the DNA: TGTGCCAGCAGCGTGGGTTATTTCTACACCTTC.